These 5 T cell receptor beta chains came from one sample sequenced in a study of beta chain features in type 1 diabetes. These receptors are not linked to any known antigen. The investigators reverse transcribed all of the isolated RNA, so they sequenced expressed TCRB transcripts. The assay was immunoSEQ multiplex PCR, and TCRdb's table has in-frame clones only and misses some. The sample includes 300,000 to 350,000 clones, about a tenth of them seen just once. Overall study results and limits: In all four CD4+ subsets, TCRB CDR3 length was significantly, moderately reduced in type 1 diabetes.

The sequencing sample was made of central memory CD4+ T cells from blood. The source of these receptors is a man aged 30 to 45 with type 1 diabetes.

This clone was found a few times. This rearrangement joins TRBV5-6 to TRBJ2-3, with TRBD2 identical over 9 bases. Germline loops: CDR1 SGHDT, CDR2 YYEEEE. The CDR3 has 17 residues. Trimming at V came to 0 bases and at J to 0 bases, leaving 5 bases not matched to a gene. The CDR3 coding sequence is TGTGCCAGCAGCTTGGTGAGCGGGGGGCGGAGCACAGATACGCAGTATTTT. Its translation is CASSLVSGGRSTDTQYF.

This chain joins TRBV19 and TRBJ2-1; 12 nucleotides align to TRBD2. Germline CDR1 LNHDA, CDR2 SQIVND (reference sequence). The CDR3 covers 19 residues. V dropped 0 bases and J dropped 1; count of bases not matched to a gene: 7. CDR3 coding DNA: TGTGCCAGTAGTATAGAACGACTAGCGGGGGCCCCTTCCTACAATGAGCAGTTCTTC. Translated: CASSIERLAGAPSYNEQFF.

The gene calls are TRBV5-5 and TRBJ2-7; maybe TRBD1 (6 bases). CDR1 and CDR2 (germline): SGHKS, YYEKEE (reference sequence). The CDR3 is 15 amino acids. Trimming cost V 0 bases and J 2 bases, with 12 bases left between them. CDR3 sequence reads: CASSLARDTAYEQYF. For the CDR3, the DNA is TGTGCCAGCAGCTTGGCCCGGGACACGGCCTACGAGCAGTACTTC.

This clone was picked up a small number of times. The CDR3 here is CAWMAGSETQYF. The CDR3 DNA reads as TGTGCCTGGATGGCAGGGTCGGAGACCCAGTACTTC. The chain carries TRBV30 and TRBJ2-5, with D possibly TRBD1 on 5 matching bases. Germline V gene data show CDR1 as GTSNPN and CDR2 as SVGIG (reference sequence). V was cut by 4 bases and J by 5 bases, with 11 bases left in between. CDR3 length equals 12 residues.

This clone turned up a few times. The V gene is TRBV7-9, the J gene TRBJ2-1, with D perhaps matching TRBD1 (6 bases). The CDR3 consists of 14 residues. Trimming removed 3 bases from V and 6 bases from J, with 12 bases in between. The germline CDR1 and CDR2 sequences are SEHNR and FQNEAQ (reference sequence). The CDR3 loop reads CASSLGHEVNEQFF. As DNA, the CDR3 is TGTGCCAGCAGCTTGGGACACGAAGTCAATGAGCAGTTCTTC.